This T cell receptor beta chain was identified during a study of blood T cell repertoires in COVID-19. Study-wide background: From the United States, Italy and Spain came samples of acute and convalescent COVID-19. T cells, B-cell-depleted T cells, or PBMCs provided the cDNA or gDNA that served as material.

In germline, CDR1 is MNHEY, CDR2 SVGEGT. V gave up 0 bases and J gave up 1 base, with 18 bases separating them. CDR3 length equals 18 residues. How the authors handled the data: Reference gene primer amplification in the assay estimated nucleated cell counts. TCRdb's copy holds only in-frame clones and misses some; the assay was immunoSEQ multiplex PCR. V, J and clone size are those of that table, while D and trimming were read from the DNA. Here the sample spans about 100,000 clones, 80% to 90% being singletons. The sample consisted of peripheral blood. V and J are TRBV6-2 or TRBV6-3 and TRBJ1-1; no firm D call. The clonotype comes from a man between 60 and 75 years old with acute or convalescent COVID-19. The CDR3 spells CASSYSIPIGLSNTEAFF. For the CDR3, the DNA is TGTGCCAGCAGTTACTCGATCCCTATTGGGCTCTCGAACACTGAAGCTTTCTTT.